This T cell receptor (beta chain) is drawn from a study of liver allograft versus peripheral blood T cells. Across the whole study: Intrahepatic T cell receptor repertoires from transplanted livers were compared against repertoires in recipients' peripheral blood.

There are 12 residues in the CDR3. Germline values: CDR1 SQVTM, CDR2 ANQGSEA. Between the trimmed V and J ends, which lost 4 bases and 6 bases, there was a span of 13 bases. TCRdb itself ran the reads through MiXCR, one entry per CDR3 protein. The sample has over 2,000 distinct CDR3 sequences, under 20% seen once. Whole-study findings and limits: Intragraft liver T cell receptor repertoires reportedly differed from peripheral blood repertoires.

This clonotype is labeled as large. Antigen unknown. The rearrangement links TRBV29-1 to TRBJ2-7; D uncertain. The sequence came from a human patient who had a liver transplant. Part of the T cell pool may stem from the graft donor. CDR3 sequence reads: CSVVLREVEQYF. DNA of the CDR3: TGCAGCGTTGTGTTGCGAGAAGTCGAGCAGTACTTC.